This passage covers 3 T cell receptor beta chains from one sample sequenced in a study of molecular identifiers for immune sequencing clone quantification. Via MiXCR, TCRdb re-called the PCR reads, giving one row per CDR3 protein. The table has over 85,000 distinct CDR3 sequences, 35% seen once. Specimen: naive CD8+ T cells from blood, with Jurkat cell RNA spiked in. As to subset: FACS-sorted CD8+CD4-CCR7+CD45RA+ naive T cells. Every receptor here comes from a human donor in good health. Some libraries in this study had Jurkat cell RNA spiked in.

For this clonotype: A much larger clone lies one base from this, so it may be a read error. The rearrangement links TRBV7-9 to TRBJ1-6, with 7 nucleotides matching TRBD1. Germline lookup yields CDR1 SEHNR and CDR2 FQNEAQ (reference sequence). Trimming removed 5 bases from V and 10 bases from J; junction bases left unmatched: 11. The length of the CDR3 is 15 residues. For the CDR3, the DNA is TGTGCCAGCAGCCCCCCCGGGACAGCGAAATCACCCCTCCACTTT. Its translation is CASSPPGTAKSPLHF. Complete variable domain (other parts from reference TRBV7-9 and TRBJ1-6): DTGVSQNPRHKITKRGQNVTFRCDPISEHNRLYWYRQTLGQGPEFLTYFQNEAQLEKSRLLSDRFSAERPKGSFSTLEIQRTEQGDSAMYLCASSPPGTAKSPLHFGNGTRLTVT.

The V gene is TRBV6-5, the J gene TRBJ2-2; 8 positions match TRBD1. V lost 4 bases and J lost 6; bases outside the gene matches: 4. The CDR3 runs to 14 residues. Germline-derived CDR1 and CDR2 are MNHEY and SVGAGI. Here the CDR3 DNA reads TGTGCCAGCAGTTTACAGGGGGGACCCGGGGAGCTGTTTTTT. It translates to CASSLQGGPGELFF.

As for this clonotype: A single base separates this from a much larger clone, so it may be a read error. The CDR3 loop reads CASSSRDTRAPEAFF. CDR3 coding DNA: TGTGCCAGCAGCTCCCGGGACACACGAGCCCCTGAAGCTTTCTTT. This chain uses TRBV21-1 with TRBJ1-1; no check of the table's D call, TRBD1, against the DNA was made. TRBV21-1 constitutes a pseudogene. This CDR3 is 15 amino acids long.